These 32 T cell receptor beta chains originate from one sample sequenced in a study of blood T cells in healthy people across ages. Through a sample-barcoded 5' primer and a J-beta primer mix, a second PCR was run for roughly 6 to 12 cycles. TCRdb itself ran the 5' RACE reads through MiXCR, one entry per CDR3 protein. The sample contains roughly 650,000 distinct CDR3 sequences, roughly 32% of which appear only once. The sample taken for sequencing was blood. The receptors come from a woman of 80 years or more in good health.

The chain has TRBV3-1 and TRBJ1-5; D not certain. The CDR3 has 15 amino acids. The V end lost 4 bases, the J end lost 1 base, and 11 bases lay between the germline ends. The V gene's germline CDR1 is LGHDT and CDR2 YNNKEL (reference sequence). DNA of the CDR3: TGTGCCAGCAGCCCCTCGAGGGCGAGCAATCAGCCCCAGCATTTT. Translated: CASSPSRASNQPQHF.

As to this clonotype: A much larger clone is a single base away; this may be a read error. This chain links TRBV6-1 with TRBJ2-1, with D maybe TRBD1 (6 bases). V was shortened by 9 bases and J by 3 bases, with 12 bases between the two germline ends. CDR3 length: 13 amino acids. Germline lookup yields CDR1 MNHNS and CDR2 SASEGT. This CDR3 reads CASFPGHYNEQFF. The CDR3 DNA sequence: TGTGCCAGTTTCCCGGGACACTACAATGAGCAGTTCTTC.

This clonotype was observed a few times. The CDR3 loop reads CASSMGQGDVNEQFF. The DNA for the CDR3 is TGTGCCAGCAGCATGGGACAGGGGGATGTCAATGAGCAGTTCTTC. The genes are TRBV11-2 and TRBJ2-1, with 11 positions matching TRBD1. The CDR3 extends over 15 amino acids. The germline V gene has CDR1 SGHAT and CDR2 FQNNGV. The J segment lost 6 bases and the V segment lost 5 bases, leaving 6 bases of the junction unmatched.

This chain joins TRBV27 and TRBJ2-5, with D perhaps matching TRBD2 (5 bases). The CDR3 extends over 13 amino acids. Germline V CDR1 and CDR2: MNHEY, SMNVEV (reference sequence). V lost 6 bases to trimming and J lost 3 bases, with 11 bases between them. The CDR3 reads CASRERLEETQYF. The DNA of the CDR3 is TGTGCCAGCAGAGAGCGGCTAGAAGAGACCCAGTACTTC.

There are many counts of this clonotype. This chain connects TRBV7-9 to TRBJ1-2; the match to TRBD1 covers 7 bases. The V gene's germline CDR1 is SEHNR and CDR2 FQNEAQ (reference sequence). The CDR3 consists of 15 residues. V lost 5 bases to trimming and J lost 1 base; unmatched junction nucleotides: 7. CDR3 in DNA: TGTGCCAGCAGCCATTCCGACAGGGTTAACTATGGCTACACCTTC. It encodes CASSHSDRVNYGYTF.

This clonotype was seen at least ten times. V is TRBV7-9 and J is TRBJ1-1, with D maybe TRBD1 (5 bases). Germline CDR1 is SEHNR and CDR2 is FQNEAQ (reference sequence). The CDR3 is 12 residues long. V shed 2 bases and J shed 6 bases, with 7 bases lying between them. CDR3 sequence reads: CASSLTGPEAFF. The CDR3 bases are TGTGCCAGCAGCTTAACAGGCCCTGAAGCTTTCTTT.

This chain joins TRBV6-6 and TRBJ1-1; 7 bases align to TRBD1. Germline V gives CDR1 MNHNY, CDR2 SVGAGI (reference sequence). V shed 2 bases, J shed 5 bases, and the junction held 5 bases outside the gene matches. The CDR3 has 14 amino acids. The CDR3 DNA follows: TGTGCCAGCAGTTACGACAGGGTTTCGACTGAAGCTTTCTTT. It codes for CASSYDRVSTEAFF.

This clonotype appeared a few times. The genes are TRBV5-1 and TRBJ1-2; 9 nucleotides match TRBD1. In germline, CDR1 is SGHRS, CDR2 YFSETQ. There are 15 residues in the CDR3. The V segment lost 4 bases and the J segment 0 bases; nucleotides outside the gene matches: 4. CDR3 sequence reads: CASSGGTGSNYGYTF. As DNA, the CDR3 is TGCGCCAGCAGCGGCGGGACAGGGTCTAACTATGGCTACACCTTC. Full variable domain (outside the CDR3, taken from reference TRBV5-1 and TRBJ1-2): KAGVTQTPRYLIKTRGQQVTLSCSPISGHRSVSWYQQTPGQGLQFLFEYFSETQRNKGNFPGRFSGRQFSNSRSEMNVSTLELGDSALYLCASSGGTGSNYGYTFGSGTRLTVV.

Many counts were recorded for this clonotype. The rearrangement joins TRBV5-1 to TRBJ2-3, with TRBD2 matching over 8 bases. The CDR3 is made up of 15 amino acids. The junction had 8 bases not matched to a gene; V was cut back by 4 bases and J by 4 bases. CDR1 and CDR2 from the germline V gene are SGHRS and YFSETQ. In nucleotides, the CDR3 is TGCGCCAGCAGCCCGAGGGCTAGCGGGCCAGATACGCAGTATTTT. This translates into CASSPRASGPDTQYF.

This chain joins TRBV6-5 and TRBJ2-1, with 10 bases aligning to TRBD2. CDR1 and CDR2 (germline): MNHEY, SVGAGI. The V gene end was trimmed by 6 bases and the J gene end by 7 bases; junction bases not matched to a gene: 9. This CDR3 has 15 residues. The CDR3 DNA is TGTGCCAGCAGCGAGCGGGAGGGCCTATTTAATGAGCAGTTCTTC. Translating it yields CASSEREGLFNEQFF.

The gene calls are TRBV28 and TRBJ2-1; 13 bases align to TRBD2. The length of the CDR3 is 16 residues. V lost 5 bases to trimming and J lost 5 bases; unmatched junction nucleotides: 6. Germline CDR1 is MDHEN and CDR2 is SYDVKM. As DNA, the CDR3 is TGTGCCAGCAGTCCCCAGGGACTAGCGGGAAACAATGAGCAGTTCTTC. This encodes CASSPQGLAGNNEQFF.

The genes are TRBV20-1 and TRBJ1-1; a weak D match, TRBD1 (6 bases). The CDR3 is 14 amino acids. V was cut by 7 bases and J by 3 bases, with 18 bases left in between. Germline CDR1 reads DFQATT; CDR2 reads SNEGSKA (reference sequence). CDR3 sequence: CSGKTGSRDTEAFF. The CDR3 DNA follows: TGCAGTGGCAAAACAGGGAGTCGGGACACTGAAGCTTTCTTT.

This clonotype came up many times. This sequence joins TRBV6-2 or TRBV6-3 and TRBJ2-1, with 7 bases that match TRBD1. There are 16 residues in the CDR3. CDR1 is MNHEY, CDR2 SVGEGT, per germline. J gave up 4 bases and V 5 bases, and 11 bases lay outside the gene matches. CDR3 protein: CASSATGPLVYNEQFF. In DNA, the CDR3 is TGTGCCAGCAGTGCGACAGGGCCGCTCGTTTACAATGAGCAGTTCTTC.

With regard to this clonotype: A read error may explain this, as a much larger clone is one base away. This chain connects TRBV20-1 to TRBJ2-7; D unclear. This CDR3 spans 14 amino acids. Trimming stripped 5 bases from V and 0 bases from J, with 14 bases between. CDR1 DFQATT and CDR2 SNEGSKA come from the germline V gene (reference sequence). The DNA for the CDR3 is TGCAGTGCTGGCCGTGGCGTCCTCTCCTACGAGCAGTACTTC. Encoded protein: CSAGRGVLSYEQYF.

Many counts were recorded for this clonotype. The chain combines TRBV7-3 with TRBJ2-1; 11 nucleotides agree with TRBD2. V gave up 6 bases and J gave up 3 bases; unmatched junction bases: 4. Germline CDR1 SGHTA, CDR2 FQGTGA. CDR3 length equals 15 residues. CDR3 sequence (DNA): TGTGCCAGCAGTCTTAGCGGGGGGGGCTACAATGAGCAGTTCTTC. The encoded protein is CASSLSGGGYNEQFF. Full variable domain (remainder filled in from reference TRBV7-3 and TRBJ2-1): GAGVSQTPSNKVTEKGKYVELRCDPISGHTALYWYRQSLGQGPEFLIYFQGTGAADDSGLPNDRFFAVRPEGSVSTLKIQRTERGDSAVYLCASSLSGGGYNEQFFGPGTRLTVL.

This clonotype was found many times. The chain uses TRBV20-1 and TRBJ2-7; the D gene is possibly TRBD2 (6 bases). CDR1 and CDR2 (germline): DFQATT, SNEGSKA (reference sequence). With 4 bases removed from V and 2 bases from J, the gap between germline ends came to 12 bases. The CDR3 runs to 13 residues. Here the CDR3 DNA reads TGCAGTGCTACGAGGGACTCCCCCTACGAGCAGTACTTC. Translating it yields CSATRDSPYEQYF.

This clonotype was found many times. The chain links TRBV20-1 to TRBJ2-1, with 12 bases matching TRBD2. With 5 bases clipped from V and 12 bases from J, the junction kept 11 bases outside the gene matches. In germline, CDR1 is DFQATT, CDR2 SNEGSKA (reference sequence). The CDR3 runs to 14 residues. The CDR3 sequence is CSASGTSGSWGQFF. Written as DNA, the CDR3 is TGCAGTGCTTCCGGGACTAGCGGGTCCTGGGGGCAGTTCTTC.

This clonotype appeared many times. The V and J genes are TRBV6-2 or TRBV6-3 and TRBJ2-3, with 8 nucleotides matching TRBD2. CDR1 and CDR2 from the germline V gene are MNHEY and SVGEGT. CDR3 length: 16 amino acids. The V and J ends lost 6 bases and 3 bases, in that order; junction bases with no gene match: 11. For the CDR3, the DNA is TGTGCCAGCAGCCTCCGCGGACTAGCCAGGACAGATACGCAGTATTTT. Protein sequence: CASSLRGLARTDTQYF.

This clonotype was observed many times. The genes are TRBV20-1 and TRBJ2-5; D might be TRBD1 (5 bases). The CDR3 sequence is 13 residues long. In germline, CDR1 is DFQATT, CDR2 SNEGSKA (reference sequence). V lost 3 bases and J lost 1, with 9 bases in between. CDR3 sequence reads: CSARSGPQETQYF. CDR3 DNA: TGCAGTGCTAGGTCAGGGCCCCAAGAGACCCAGTACTTC.

Many counts were recorded for this clonotype. This chain joins TRBV4-2 and TRBJ1-4, with D perhaps matching TRBD1 (6 bases). The CDR3 has 16 amino acids. Trimming took 1 base from V and 4 from J, leaving 13 bases between them. CDR1 and CDR2 (germline): LGHNA, YNFKEQ. The CDR3 DNA reads as TGTGCCAGCAGCCAAGGGTCAACAGGGAATAATGAAAAACTGTTTTTT. Its protein is CASSQGSTGNNEKLFF.

In this sample, this clonotype turned up many times. V is TRBV5-1 and J is TRBJ2-5, with D perhaps given as TRBD1 or TRBD2 (5 bases each). V was cut by 1 base and J by 0 bases, with 10 bases left in between. Germline-derived CDR1 and CDR2 are SGHRS and YFSETQ. CDR3 length equals 15 residues. In DNA form, the CDR3 reads TGCGCCAGCAGCTTGCAGTGGGGGAACCAAGAGACCCAGTACTTC. This gives the protein CASSLQWGNQETQYF.

This clonotype was seen repeatedly, ten times or more. The J gene is TRBJ2-1, the V gene TRBV6-2 or TRBV6-3; 9 bases align to TRBD2. V dropped 6 bases and J dropped 0; count of bases not matched to a gene: 18. The CDR3 totals 20 residues. Germline assignment: CDR1 MNHEY and CDR2 SVGEGT. The chain's CDR3 is CASSHSGGGGFLSSYNEQFF. The CDR3 bases are TGTGCCAGCAGCCACTCAGGCGGGGGGGGTTTCCTCAGCTCCTACAATGAGCAGTTCTTC.

This clonotype was seen only a few times. A junction end diverges from the germline sequence, so it may reflect a read error. The J gene is TRBJ1-4, the V gene TRBV7-3; the D is unclear. Germline V lookup: CDR1 SGHTA, CDR2 FQGTGA. The CDR3 has 15 amino acids. The CDR3 DNA reads as TGTGCCAGCAGCCCCCTCGGAGGCACTAATGAAAAACGGTTTTTT. Translation: CASSPLGGTNEKRFF.

This clonotype was found once. The chain carries TRBV5-1 and TRBJ1-2; tentatively, D is TRBD1 (6 bases). The CDR3 spans 13 residues. Germline V gene sequence: CDR1 SGHRS, CDR2 YFSETQ. Trimming pared 4 bases from V and 6 bases from J, leaving 13 bases between. Written as DNA, the CDR3 is TGCGCCAGCAGCATACGGGACAACCATGGCTACACCTTC. It codes for CASSIRDNHGYTF.

This clonotype has just a few counts. A single base separates this from a much larger clone, so it may be a read error. This chain connects TRBV15 to TRBJ1-1; D ambiguous. With 0 bases removed from V and 5 bases from J, the gap between germline ends came to 7 bases. CDR3 length equals 13 residues. CDR1 and CDR2 from the germline V gene are LNHNV and YYDKDF (reference sequence). The CDR3 is CATSRDRRTEAFF. The CDR3 nucleotides read TGTGCCACCAGCAGAGATAGGCGAACTGAAGCTTTCTTT.

This clonotype has a count of ten or more. The chain employs TRBV10-3 and TRBJ1-2, with 9 bases matching TRBD1. J lost 4 bases, V lost 5 bases, and 5 bases had no gene match. Germline V gene sequence: CDR1 ENHRY, CDR2 SYGVKD. The CDR3 is 14 residues long. DNA for the CDR3: TGTGCCATCAGTACCGGGACAGGGTTCTATGGCTACACCTTC. Its protein product is CAISTGTGFYGYTF.

This clonotype has ten or more counts. The rearrangement links TRBV7-9 to TRBJ2-4; 7 bases fit TRBD1. The CDR3 loop spans 17 amino acids. Germline CDR1 SEHNR, CDR2 FQNEAQ (reference sequence). The ends lost 5 bases at V and 1 base at J; junction bases unmatched: 11. CDR3 in DNA: TGTGCCAGCAGCGTCCGAGGACAGGAGGCGGCCAAAAACATTCAGTACTTC. Translating gives CASSVRGQEAAKNIQYF. Full variable domain (remainder filled in from reference TRBV7-9 and TRBJ2-4): DTGVSQNPRHKITKRGQNVTFRCDPISEHNRLYWYRQTLGQGPEFLTYFQNEAQLEKSRLLSDRFSAERPKGSFSTLEIQRTEQGDSAMYLCASSVRGQEAAKNIQYFGAGTRLSVL.

This clonotype has a count of ten or more. The V and J genes are TRBV5-1 and TRBJ2-5, with 12 bases that match TRBD2. Germline V gives CDR1 SGHRS, CDR2 YFSETQ. V shed 5 bases and J 4 bases; nucleotides not matched to a gene: 6. The CDR3 consists of 15 residues. The CDR3 nucleotides are TGCGCCAGCAGATCTACTAGCGGGGGGCCAGAGACCCAGTACTTC. Protein product: CASRSTSGGPETQYF.

This clonotype appeared many times. V usage is TRBV20-1 and J usage is TRBJ2-5; D gene unclear. The ends were cut back, 6 bases at V and 3 bases at J, with 11 bases in the middle. Germline V gene lookup returns CDR1 DFQATT and CDR2 SNEGSKA (reference sequence). The CDR3 covers 12 residues. The CDR3 sequence: CSAPSLKETQYF. In DNA, the CDR3 is TGCAGTGCCCCCTCCCTCAAAGAGACCCAGTACTTC.

The genes are TRBV7-2 and TRBJ2-7; D gene unclear. The CDR3 spans 15 residues. CDR1 SGHTA and CDR2 FQGNSA come from the germline V gene. Trimming stripped 1 base from V and 3 bases from J, with 13 bases between. As DNA, the CDR3 is TGTGCCAGCAGCTTAGGCTACGAGACCCTCTACGAGCAGTACTTC. It codes for CASSLGYETLYEQYF.

The sample holds many counts of this clonotype. The J gene is TRBJ2-7, the V gene TRBV6-2 or TRBV6-3; 8 bases align to TRBD1. Germline V gives CDR1 MNHEY, CDR2 SVGEGT. The ends lost 0 bases at V and 5 bases at J; junction bases unmatched: 6. The CDR3 extends over 15 amino acids. The CDR3 DNA is TGTGCCAGCAGTTACTCGACAGGGGCGGGTAACGAGCAGTACTTC. Translation: CASSYSTGAGNEQYF.

The chain employs TRBV5-5 and TRBJ2-7; TRBD1 matches 8 bases. The CDR3 sequence is 13 residues long. Per the germline V gene, CDR1 is SGHKS and CDR2 is YYEKEE (reference sequence). The trim removed 7 bases at V and 2 bases at J, leaving 5 bases unmatched. CDR3 coding DNA: TGTGCCAGCGAGACAGGGGACGCCTACGAGCAGTACTTC. Its translation: CASETGDAYEQYF.